This section outlines one T cell receptor beta chain sequence together with its context. Its antigen is not yet known. Base qualities are not at hand, and no much larger clone is one base apart. TCRbeta CDR3 regions were amplified from genomic DNA by means of the immunoSEQ Assay, a bias-controlled multiplex PCR. The paper's data handling went like this. The number of nucleated cells in each sample was estimated from the amplification of reference gene primers within the assay. Sequence reads were collapsed and filtered to measure the absolute abundance of every unique TCRbeta CDR3 rearrangement. For each sample, productive Simpson clonality was calculated by taking the square root of Simpson's diversity index across productive rearrangements. The immuneACCESS repertoire file appears here via TCRdb, limited to in-frame rearrangements. These files lack a portion of the clones; in checked studies, under half of the deficit traces to unresolved V genes, and the cause of the others is not known. That table furnishes V, J and clone size, whereas the DNA furnished D and trimming. This sample comprises roughly 340,000 clones, about 93% of them detected only once. Around 3.5% of the sample belongs to the ten largest clones.

A second Seattle source provided samples from volunteer blood donors who had recovered from COVID-19. Whole blood was collected in K2EDTA tubes by collaborating institutions according to the institutions' own protocols. For TCRbeta analysis, collaborators shipped samples as frozen whole blood, isolated PBMCs, or DNA extracted from either of those sample types. The junction carries 15 bases between V and J, which are trimmed by 5 bases and 6 bases respectively. The CDR3 contains 14 residues, cysteine and phenylalanine counted. This entry keeps only the CDR3 DNA: 42 bases, framed from base 1. CDR1 and CDR2 (SEHNR, FQNEAQ) derive from the germline V gene (reference sequence). This sample was included in a study of blood T cell repertoires in COVID-19 (dated by TCRdb to the early 2020s). Broadly, across the study: Collaborator samples came from the United States, Italy and Spain and covered acute and convalescent phases of COVID-19. The material from the prospective study consisted of cDNA or gDNA derived from T cells, B-cell-depleted T cells, or PBMCs. The dataset comprised deeply sampled blood TCRbeta repertoires from subjects exposed to, actively infected with, or recovered from COVID-19. The repertoires were released in a freely available public database meant as a resource for research on the immune response to SARS-CoV-2. Samples came from the ongoing ImmuneRACE study (first 160 participants) plus 1,254 subjects from 6 global collaborators. Nearly every sample came with metadata listing a de-identified subject ID, COVID-19 status, age in years and sex. Where available, HLA class I and class II types were taken from metadata supplied by the sample provider and were not determined by assay-based typing.

Broader findings and caveats from the paper: The quantity of clinical and demographic metadata differed by source and by participant and was supplied without curation.

This TCR was sampled from a woman between 18 and 30 years old who had recovered from COVID-19. Recombination joined TRBV7-9 with TRBJ2-3; the D gene identity is not certain. The sequencing sample was made of peripheral blood. The CDR3 protein: CASSPGFSYDTQYF. In nucleotide form, the sequence is TGTGCCAGCAGCCCCGGATTTAGCTATGATACGCAGTATTTT.